This T cell receptor (beta chain) was captured by sequencing in a study of blood T cell repertoires in COVID-19. The wider study: Collection of acute and convalescent COVID-19 samples took place in the United States, Italy and Spain.

As originally analysed: By means of reference gene primer amplification, nucleated cell counts were estimated. The data were produced by immunoSEQ multiplex PCR, yet TCRdb's version contains in-frame clones alone and is incomplete. The V and J calls and clone size come from that table; D and trimming were worked out from the DNA. The sample has tens of thousands of clones, around 82% seen once. The CDR3 covers 15 residues. Germline lookup yields CDR1 WNHNN and CDR2 SYGVQD (reference sequence). V was pared by 2 bases and J by 2 bases, with 2 bases of the junction left unmatched. Specimen: peripheral blood. The chain recombines TRBV10-1 with TRBJ2-5, with 10 nucleotides matching TRBD2. The sequence derives from a woman older than 75 with acute or convalescent COVID-19. The CDR3 nucleotides read TGCGCCAGCAGTGAGGCTAGCGGGAGTCAAGAGACCCAGTACTTC. Encoded protein: CASSEASGSQETQYF.